The 14 T cell receptor beta chains presented below share a single source sample, sequenced in a study of cytomegalovirus exposure and HLA in healthy donors. Sequencing was performed with immunoSEQ multiplex PCR; in TCRdb, only in-frame clones are kept and a portion is missing. The sample consists of approximately 210,000 clones, 88% of them appearing once. What was sequenced was PBMCs. The receptors shown here come from a woman between 18 and 30 years old in good health and CMV-seronegative.

This clone was seen a few times. This rearrangement joins TRBV4-2 to TRBJ2-3; D possibly corresponds to TRBD2 (7 bases). CDR3 length equals 16 residues. Trimming pared 8 bases from V and 4 bases from J, leaving 22 bases between. Germline CDR1 reads LGHNA; CDR2 reads YNFKEQ. The CDR3 DNA is TGTGCCAGCTGCAAGGCTAGCGGAGGGGGGGCAGATACGCAGTATTTT. Residues: CASCKASGGGADTQYF.

The chain recombines TRBV7-2 with TRBJ1-2; D not resolved. The CDR3 length is 14 residues. V was trimmed by 1 base and J by 10 bases, leaving 16 bases between them. CDR1 and CDR2 from the germline V gene are SGHTA and FQGNSA. The CDR3 loop is CASSLEAPPSIYTF. Written as DNA, the CDR3 is TGTGCCAGCAGCTTAGAAGCACCCCCAAGTATCTACACCTTC.

The chain employs TRBV27 and TRBJ2-3; D is possibly TRBD2 (6 bases). Per the germline V gene, CDR1 is MNHEY and CDR2 is SMNVEV (reference sequence). This CDR3 is 13 amino acids long. The V end was cut by 3 bases, the J end by 5 bases, with 9 bases between. This CDR3 reads CASSFRRGDTQYF. The CDR3 DNA is TGTGCCAGCAGTTTCCGGAGGGGAGATACGCAGTATTTT.

The chain has TRBV5-1 and TRBJ2-3, with 13 bases fitting TRBD2. The germline V gene encodes CDR1 SGHRS and CDR2 YFSETQ. J was trimmed by 4 bases and V by 3 bases; bases with no gene match: 5. The CDR3 has 16 residues. CDR3 nucleotides: TGCGCCAGCAGCTCACTAGCGGGAGGGTTATCAGATACGCAGTATTTT. This codes for CASSSLAGGLSDTQYF.

This clone was counted a single time. V and J are TRBV5-6 and TRBJ1-1, with D hard to call. The germline V gene encodes CDR1 SGHDT and CDR2 YYEEEE. The CDR3 has 16 amino acids. The ends were cut back, 1 base at V and 3 bases at J, with 16 bases in the middle. CDR3 protein: CASSLLVGQADTEAFF. CDR3 DNA sequence: TGTGCCAGCAGCTTGCTCGTCGGCCAGGCCGACACTGAAGCTTTCTTT. Full variable domain (remainder filled in from reference TRBV5-6 and TRBJ1-1): DAGVTQSPTHLIKTRGQQVTLRCSPKSGHDTVSWYQQALGQGPQFIFQYYEEEERQRGNFPDRFSGHQFPNYSSELNVNALLLGDSALYLCASSLLVGQADTEAFFGQGTRLTVV.

CDR3 in amino acids: CASSDPAGDTQYF. The CDR3 DNA sequence: TGTGCCAGCAGCGATCCAGCAGGAGATACGCAGTATTTT. The chain carries TRBV9 and TRBJ2-3; D unclear. Germline V CDR1 and CDR2: SGDLS, YYNGEE. Trimming cost V 3 bases and J 5 bases, with 10 bases left between them. This CDR3 spans 13 amino acids. The variable domain in full, with the rest retrieved from reference TRBV9 and TRBJ2-3, is DSGVTQTPKHLITATGQRVTLRCSPRSGDLSVYWYQQSLDQGLQFLIQYYNGEERAKGNILERFSAQQFPDLHSELNLSSLELGDSALYFCASSDPAGDTQYFGPGTRLTVL.

The chain is built from TRBV29-1 and TRBJ1-4, with 8 bases identical to TRBD1. Germline V gives CDR1 SQVTM, CDR2 ANQGSEA. V shed 7 bases and J 7 bases; nucleotides not matched to a gene: 8. The CDR3 totals 13 residues. The DNA of the CDR3 is TGCAGCGCACGGCAGGGGGCCGGTGAAAAACTGTTTTTT. It is translated as CSARQGAGEKLFF.

The chain recombines TRBV28 with TRBJ2-1; D gene uncertain. The CDR3 consists of 16 residues. The ends were cut back, 7 bases at V and 0 bases at J, with 16 bases in the middle. Germline-derived CDR1 and CDR2 are MDHEN and SYDVKM. CDR3 amino acids: CASTVQALSSYNEQFF. The CDR3 DNA reads as TGTGCCAGCACTGTCCAGGCCCTAAGCTCCTACAATGAGCAGTTCTTC.

V and J are TRBV28 and TRBJ2-1; TRBD2 agrees at 9 bases. CDR3 length: 15 amino acids. V trimming: 4 bases; J trimming: 5 bases; junction bases outside the gene matches: 6. The germline V gene has CDR1 MDHEN and CDR2 SYDVKM. This CDR3 reads CASSSRAGGHNEQFF. CDR3 nucleotides: TGTGCCAGCAGTTCTCGAGCGGGAGGTCACAATGAGCAGTTCTTC.

This clone came up a few times. The rearrangement links TRBV30 to TRBJ1-5; no clear D gene. V dropped 0 bases and J dropped 7 bases, with 10 bases sitting between them. Germline CDR1 is GTSNPN and CDR2 is SVGIG (reference sequence). This CDR3 region has 13 residues. In nucleotides, the CDR3 is TGTGCCTGGAGTGTAACCGAGATACAGCCCCAGCATTTT. Its protein is CAWSVTEIQPQHF. Full variable domain (rest looked up from reference TRBV30 and TRBJ1-5): SQTIHQWPATLVQPVGSPLSLECTVEGTSNPNLYWYRQAAGRGLQLLFYSVGIGQISSEVPQNLSASRPQDRQFILSSKKLLLSDSGFYLCAWSVTEIQPQHFGDGTRLSIL.

The chain uses TRBV5-1 and TRBJ2-7; 7 bases align to TRBD1. The CDR3 extends over 16 amino acids. Looked up from germline, CDR1 is SGHRS and CDR2 is YFSETQ. V was clipped by 3 bases and J by 2 bases; unmatched bases: 11. CDR3 sequence (DNA): TGCGCCAGCAGCTCCAATACAGGGGTAGGGACCTACGAGCAGTACTTC. Translating gives CASSSNTGVGTYEQYF.

The V and J genes are TRBV4-2 and TRBJ2-3; 9 bases are a match to TRBD1. The CDR3 covers 18 residues. V lost 0 bases, J lost 6 bases, and 13 bases stayed unmatched. The germline V gene has CDR1 LGHNA and CDR2 YNFKEQ. The CDR3 coding sequence is TGTGCCAGCAGCCAAGAATCGGAAGGGGCGACAGGGGGGGATACGCAGTATTTT. Translated, it gives CASSQESEGATGGDTQYF.

The CDR3 reads CASLRLAGGPRTDEQFF. For the CDR3, the DNA is TGTGCCAGCTTAAGACTAGCGGGAGGGCCGCGCACGGATGAGCAGTTCTTC. The chain recombines TRBV2 with TRBJ2-1, with TRBD2 matching over 14 bases. The CDR3 spans 17 residues. Per the germline V gene, CDR1 is SNHLY and CDR2 is FYNNEI. V lost 8 bases to trimming and J lost 8 bases; unmatched junction nucleotides: 14.

The rearrangement joins TRBV10-3 to TRBJ2-1; TRBD2 matches at 10 bases. CDR3 length: 15 amino acids. With V trimmed by 3 bases and J by 9 bases, 8 bases remained unmatched. Germline V CDR1 and CDR2: ENHRY, SYGVKD. CDR3 amino acids: CAISDRTSGAREQFF. The CDR3 coding sequence is TGTGCCATCAGTGACCGGACTAGCGGTGCCCGTGAGCAGTTCTTC.